This T cell receptor (beta chain) was sequenced for a study of T cells in women clearing cervical HPV infection. Across the whole study: Controls gave blood once infection was undetectable; cases at lesion identification.

Study results and caveats: Each sample's T-cell count was unknown, possibly confounding richness. TRBV6-7 abundance was lower in cases than controls (around 0.1% versus 0.15%).

Concerning this clone itself: Its antigen is currently unknown. The sequence runs out 3 residues before the end of the CDR3; the remainder is reconstructed from the germline J gene.

Cervical HPV DNA detected by MY09/MY11 PCR, typed by dot-blot. Some clones are missing from TCRdb's copy, which holds only in-frame ones; the method was immunoSEQ multiplex PCR. Its listing shows about 36,000 clones. V lost 6 bases and J 4 bases, leaving 17 bases between the germline ends. Germline assignment: CDR1 SNHLY and CDR2 FYNNEI. The CDR3 totals 15 residues. Sequencing input: blood buffy coat. The source of this sequence is a woman between 18 and 70 years old with a cervical HPV16 infection that either progressed to CIN3+ or cleared (not recorded which). The chain recombines TRBV2 with TRBJ2-3; D possibly corresponds to TRBD1 (6 bases). Partial CDR3 DNA: TGTGCCAGCAGCGTCCCCGGGGCAGGGGCAGATACG. This gives the protein CASSVPGAGADT. The full CDR3 protein is CASSVPGAGADTQYF.